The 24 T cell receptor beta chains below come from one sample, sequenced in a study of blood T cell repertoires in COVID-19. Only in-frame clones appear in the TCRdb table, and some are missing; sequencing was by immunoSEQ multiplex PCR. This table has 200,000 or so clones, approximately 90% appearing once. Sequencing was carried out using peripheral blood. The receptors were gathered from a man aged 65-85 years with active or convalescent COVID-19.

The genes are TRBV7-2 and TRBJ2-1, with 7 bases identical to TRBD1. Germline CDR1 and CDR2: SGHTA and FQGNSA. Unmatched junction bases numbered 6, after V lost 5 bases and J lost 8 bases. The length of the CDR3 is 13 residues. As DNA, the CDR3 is TGTGCCAGCAGCGTACGACAGGGCGATGAGCAGTTCTTC. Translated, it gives CASSVRQGDEQFF.

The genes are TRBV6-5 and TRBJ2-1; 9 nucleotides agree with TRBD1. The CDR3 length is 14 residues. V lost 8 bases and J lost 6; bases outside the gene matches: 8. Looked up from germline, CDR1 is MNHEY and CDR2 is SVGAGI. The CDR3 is CASRPGTGSNEQFF. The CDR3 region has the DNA TGTGCCAGCCGTCCCGGGACAGGGTCCAATGAGCAGTTCTTC.

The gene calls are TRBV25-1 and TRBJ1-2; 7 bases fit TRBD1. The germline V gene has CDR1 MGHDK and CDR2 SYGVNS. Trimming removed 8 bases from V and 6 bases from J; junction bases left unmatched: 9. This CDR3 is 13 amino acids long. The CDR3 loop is CASGYRDRDGYTF. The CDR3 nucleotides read TGTGCCAGCGGATACCGGGACAGAGATGGCTACACCTTC.

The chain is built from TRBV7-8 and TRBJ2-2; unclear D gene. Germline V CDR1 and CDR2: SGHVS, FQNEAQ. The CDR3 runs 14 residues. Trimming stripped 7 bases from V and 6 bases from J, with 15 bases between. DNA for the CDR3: TGTGCCAGCAACCCTAGTTCTGCGGCCGGGGAGCTGTTTTTT. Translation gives CASNPSSAAGELFF.

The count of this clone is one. The DNA of the CDR3 is TGTGCCAGCAGCTTAGCAGAGGCCTACGAGCAGTACTTC. Its translation is CASSLAEAYEQYF. The gene calls are TRBV7-2 and TRBJ2-7, with D unresolved. V was trimmed by 0 bases and J by 2 bases, leaving 5 bases between them. Looked up from germline, CDR1 is SGHTA and CDR2 is FQGNSA. The CDR3 runs 13 residues.

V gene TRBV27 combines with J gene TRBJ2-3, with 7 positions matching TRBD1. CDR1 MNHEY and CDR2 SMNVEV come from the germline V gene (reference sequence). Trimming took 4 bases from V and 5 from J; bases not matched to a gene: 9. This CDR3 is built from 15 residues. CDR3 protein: CASSSNRGLIDTQYF. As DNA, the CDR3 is TGTGCCAGCAGTTCGAACAGGGGATTAATAGATACGCAGTATTTT.

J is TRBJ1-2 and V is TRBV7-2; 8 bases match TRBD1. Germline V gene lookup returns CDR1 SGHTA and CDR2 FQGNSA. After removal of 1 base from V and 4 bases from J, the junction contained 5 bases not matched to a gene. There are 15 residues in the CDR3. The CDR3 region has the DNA TGTGCCAGCAGCTTAGACACAGGGGGACGCTATGGCTACACCTTC. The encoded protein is CASSLDTGGRYGYTF.

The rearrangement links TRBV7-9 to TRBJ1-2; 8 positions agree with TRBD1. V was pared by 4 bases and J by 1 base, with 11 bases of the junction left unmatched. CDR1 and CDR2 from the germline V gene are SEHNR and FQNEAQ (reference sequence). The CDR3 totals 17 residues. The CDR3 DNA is TGTGCCAGCAGCTCCCCTCCGGGACAGGAGCTTAACTATGGCTACACCTTC. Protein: CASSSPPGQELNYGYTF.

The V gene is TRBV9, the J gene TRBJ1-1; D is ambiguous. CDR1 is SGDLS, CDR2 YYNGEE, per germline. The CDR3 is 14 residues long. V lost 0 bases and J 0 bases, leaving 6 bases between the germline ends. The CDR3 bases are TGTGCCAGCAGCGTAGGGGCTATGAACACTGAAGCTTTCTTT. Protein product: CASSVGAMNTEAFF. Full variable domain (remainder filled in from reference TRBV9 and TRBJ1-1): DSGVTQTPKHLITATGQRVTLRCSPRSGDLSVYWYQQSLDQGLQFLIQYYNGEERAKGNILERFSAQQFPDLHSELNLSSLELGDSALYFCASSVGAMNTEAFFGQGTRLTVV.

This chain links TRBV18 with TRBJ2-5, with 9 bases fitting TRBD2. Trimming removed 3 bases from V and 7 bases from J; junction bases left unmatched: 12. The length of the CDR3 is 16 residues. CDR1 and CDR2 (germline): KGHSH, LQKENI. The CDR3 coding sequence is TGTGCCAGCTCACCCATAGCGGGGGTCACCGGGGGGACCCAGTACTTC. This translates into CASSPIAGVTGGTQYF. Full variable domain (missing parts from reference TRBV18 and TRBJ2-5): NAGVMQNPRHLVRRRGQEARLRCSPMKGHSHVYWYRQLPEEGLKFMVYLQKENIIDESGMPKERFSAEFPKEGPSILRIQQVVRGDSAAYFCASSPIAGVTGGTQYFGPGTRLLVL.

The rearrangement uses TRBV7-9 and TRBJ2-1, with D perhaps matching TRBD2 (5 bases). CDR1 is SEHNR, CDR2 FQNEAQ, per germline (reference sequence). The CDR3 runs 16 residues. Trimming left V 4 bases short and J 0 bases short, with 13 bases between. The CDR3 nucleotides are TGTGCCAGCAGCTCTCTGACCGGGATCTCCTACAATGAGCAGTTCTTC. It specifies CASSSLTGISYNEQFF. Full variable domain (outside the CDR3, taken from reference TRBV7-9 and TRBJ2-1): DTGVSQNPRHKITKRGQNVTFRCDPISEHNRLYWYRQTLGQGPEFLTYFQNEAQLEKSRLLSDRFSAERPKGSFSTLEIQRTEQGDSAMYLCASSSLTGISYNEQFFGPGTRLTVL.

The CDR3 region is CASSRSGTAYEQYF. The CDR3 DNA reads as TGTGCCAGCAGCCGCTCCGGGACAGCTTACGAGCAGTACTTC. The V gene is TRBV7-9, the J gene TRBJ2-7; 7 bases align to TRBD1. The germline V gene has CDR1 SEHNR and CDR2 FQNEAQ (reference sequence). This CDR3 contains 14 residues. V shed 5 bases and J 4 bases; nucleotides not matched to a gene: 8.

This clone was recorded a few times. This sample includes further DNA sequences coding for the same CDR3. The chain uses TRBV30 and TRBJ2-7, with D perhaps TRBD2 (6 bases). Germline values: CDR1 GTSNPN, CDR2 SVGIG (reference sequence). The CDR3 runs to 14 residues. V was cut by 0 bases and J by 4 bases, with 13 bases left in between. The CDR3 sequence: CAWSVGGSGYEQYF. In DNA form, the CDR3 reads TGTGCCTGGAGTGTTGGAGGGAGCGGGTACGAGCAGTACTTC.

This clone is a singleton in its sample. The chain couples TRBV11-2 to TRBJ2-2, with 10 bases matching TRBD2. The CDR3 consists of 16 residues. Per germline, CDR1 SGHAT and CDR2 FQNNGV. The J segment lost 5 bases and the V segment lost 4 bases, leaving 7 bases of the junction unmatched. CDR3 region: CASSSVSGGATGELFF. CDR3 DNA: TGTGCCAGCAGCTCAGTCAGCGGGGGGGCAACCGGGGAGCTGTTTTTT.

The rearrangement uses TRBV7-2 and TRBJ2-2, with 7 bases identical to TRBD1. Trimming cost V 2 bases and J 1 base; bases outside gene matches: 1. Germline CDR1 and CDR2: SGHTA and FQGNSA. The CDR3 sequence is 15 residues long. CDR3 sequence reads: CASSLNRGNTGELFF. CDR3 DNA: TGTGCCAGCAGCTTAAACAGGGGGAACACCGGGGAGCTGTTTTTT.

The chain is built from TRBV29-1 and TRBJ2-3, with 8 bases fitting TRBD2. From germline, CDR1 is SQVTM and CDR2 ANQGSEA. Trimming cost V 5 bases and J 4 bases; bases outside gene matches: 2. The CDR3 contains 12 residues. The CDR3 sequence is CSVRGGSDTQYF. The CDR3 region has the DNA TGCAGCGTTCGGGGGGGTTCAGATACGCAGTATTTT.

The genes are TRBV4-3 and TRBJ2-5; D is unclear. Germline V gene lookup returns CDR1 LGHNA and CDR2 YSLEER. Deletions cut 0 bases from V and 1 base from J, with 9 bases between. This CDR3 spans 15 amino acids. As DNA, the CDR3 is TGCGCCAGCAGCCAAGAATACACCCCCCAAGAGACCCAGTACTTC. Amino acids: CASSQEYTPQETQYF.

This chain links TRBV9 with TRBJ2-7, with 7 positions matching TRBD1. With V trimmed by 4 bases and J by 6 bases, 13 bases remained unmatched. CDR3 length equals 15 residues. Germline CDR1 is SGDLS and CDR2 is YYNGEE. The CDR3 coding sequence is TGTGCCAGCAGCCCGGGGACAGCATCTTATGGCGAGCAGTACTTC. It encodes CASSPGTASYGEQYF.

The CDR3 DNA is TGTGCCAGCAGCTTGGGACAGAGAAACTACGAGCAGTACTTC. Its translation: CASSLGQRNYEQYF. The rearrangement links TRBV11-2 to TRBJ2-7; TRBD1 aligns across 7 bases. V lost 3 bases to trimming and J lost 3 bases; unmatched junction nucleotides: 5. The CDR3 extends over 14 amino acids. CDR1 and CDR2 (germline): SGHAT, FQNNGV.

The CDR3: CASRHGGLEAGELFF. The CDR3 coding sequence is TGTGCCAGCAGACATGGAGGGTTGGAAGCCGGGGAGCTGTTTTTT. The V call is TRBV3-1 (or the pseudogene TRBV3-2), the J call TRBJ2-2, with a possible D match to TRBD2 (6 bases). V gave up 6 bases and J gave up 6 bases, with 17 bases separating them. The germline gives CDR1 LGHDT, CDR2 YNNKEL (reference sequence). The CDR3 sequence is 15 residues long.

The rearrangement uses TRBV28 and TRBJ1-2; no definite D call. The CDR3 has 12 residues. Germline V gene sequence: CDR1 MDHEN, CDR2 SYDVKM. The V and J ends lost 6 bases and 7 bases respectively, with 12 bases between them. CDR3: CASSRRVGGYTF. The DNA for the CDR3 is TGTGCCAGCAGCCGACGGGTGGGTGGCTACACCTTC.

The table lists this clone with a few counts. This chain's CDR3 is CASALAGTTYEQFF. In DNA, the CDR3 is TGTGCCAGTGCGCTGGCGGGAACAACATATGAGCAGTTCTTC. This chain uses TRBV19 with TRBJ2-1; D is possibly TRBD2 (6 bases). V lost 8 bases and J 8 bases, leaving 19 bases between the germline ends. This CDR3 region has 14 residues. Per the germline V gene, CDR1 is LNHDA and CDR2 is SQIVND (reference sequence).

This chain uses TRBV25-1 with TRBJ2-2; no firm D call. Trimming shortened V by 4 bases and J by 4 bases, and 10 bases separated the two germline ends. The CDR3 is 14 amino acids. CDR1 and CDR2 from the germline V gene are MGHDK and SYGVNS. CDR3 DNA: TGTGCCAGCAGTGTTGGTGGCCCCACCGGGGAGCTGTTTTTT. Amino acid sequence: CASSVGGPTGELFF.

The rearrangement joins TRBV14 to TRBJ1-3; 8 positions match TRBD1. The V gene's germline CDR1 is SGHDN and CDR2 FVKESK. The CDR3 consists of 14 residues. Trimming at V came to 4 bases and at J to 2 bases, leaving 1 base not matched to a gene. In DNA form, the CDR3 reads TGTGCCAGCAGCCCACAGGGGGCTGGAAACACCATATATTTT. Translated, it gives CASSPQGAGNTIYF.